This T cell receptor (beta chain) was retrieved from a study of cytomegalovirus exposure and HLA in healthy donors. Notes on the study in general: Clusters of TCRs from the first cohort tended to co-occur in the roughly 120 validation repertoires (as a later analysis found). Generally TCR sequences proved uncommon, though certain public TCRs appeared in numerous donors. Researchers catalogued approximately 170 TCR beta chains as cytomegalovirus-associated.

About this clone itself: What it binds is not known.

Libraries were prepared by immunoSEQ multiplex PCR; TCRdb keeps only in-frame clonotypes and omits some of them. The data show 150,000 to 200,000 clones, roughly 90% seen once. The CDR3 sequence is 15 residues long. CDR1 and CDR2 (germline): MDHEN, SYDVKM. Trimming pared 6 bases from V and 5 bases from J, leaving 17 bases between. Separate from the roughly 720-subject first cohort, the 120-subject validation cohort was the one that the donors belonged to. The rearrangement links TRBV28 to TRBJ1-5; unclear D gene. Sequencing used PBMCs. The TCR comes from a woman younger than 30 in good health and CMV-seronegative. The CDR3 protein is CASSLPVGAHQPQHF. The DNA of the CDR3 is TGTGCCAGCAGCCTCCCCGTGGGAGCCCATCAGCCCCAGCATTTT. The entire variable domain, with the rest obtained from reference TRBV28 and TRBJ1-5, is as follows: DVKVTQSSRYLVKRTGEKVFLECVQDMDHENMFWYRQDPGLGLRLIYFSYDVKMKEKGDIPEGYSVSREKKERFSLILESASTNQTSMYLCASSLPVGAHQPQHFGDGTRLSIL.